The clone carrying this T cell receptor (beta chain) appeared a few times. Only in-frame clones appear in the TCRdb table, and some are missing; sequencing was by immunoSEQ multiplex PCR. This sample has about 59,000 clones, with less than 95% found just once. This sample stems from a study of T cell changes during pregnancy in multiple sclerosis. The germline gives CDR1 SQVTM, CDR2 ANQGSEA. The CDR3 spans 12 residues. Trimming took 7 bases from V and 0 from J, leaving 9 bases between them. Source: peripheral blood, taken in the third trimester of pregnancy. This receptor was obtained from a female donor in good health, enrolled as a control in a pregnancy study. V usage is TRBV29-1 and J usage is TRBJ1-1; D remains unclear. The CDR3 loop reads CSAGRVNTEAFF. The CDR3 nucleotides are TGCAGCGCAGGAAGAGTGAACACTGAAGCTTTCTTT.